Listed below are T cell receptor beta chains from one sample, sequenced in a study of identical twins. MiXCR, applied by TCRdb to the 5' RACE reads, yields one record per CDR3 protein. The sample lists around 100,000 distinct CDR3 sequences; 4.5% to 6.5% were seen once. Sequencing input: memory T cells sorted from blood. The receptors derive from a woman between 50 and 59 years old in good health. CDR3s include the opening cysteine and the closing phenylalanine or tryptophan. Fields, in order: J gene, clone size, V gene, D gene, CDR3 protein, CDR3 DNA. The D gene is left open where the match is weak. Rows give clone size only sometimes, using once, few, many, or a class for an expanded clone.

TRBJ2-5 | many | TRBV4-1 | - | CASSQDWGSWETQYF | TGCGCCAGCAGCCAAGATTGGGGCAGCTGGGAGACCCAGTACTTC
TRBJ2-1 | - | TRBV12-3/TRBV12-4 | - | CASSFGQQFF | TGTGCCAGCAGTTTCGGCCAGCAGTTCTTC
TRBJ1-1 | many | TRBV24-1 | - | CATSDGRNTEAFF | TGTGCCACCAGTGACGGAAGAAACACTGAAGCTTTCTTT
TRBJ1-5 | few | TRBV4-1 | - | CASSTEDGNNQPQHF | TGCGCCAGCAGTACCGAGGACGGTAACAATCAGCCCCAGCATTTT
TRBJ2-1 | few | TRBV14 | - | CASSPELDNNEQFF | TGTGCCAGCAGCCCTGAGCTAGACAACAATGAGCAGTTCTTC
TRBJ2-6 | many | TRBV29-1 | TRBD1 | CSVGLGQGGANVLTF | TGCAGCGTTGGGCTAGGACAGGGAGGGGCCAACGTCCTGACTTTC
TRBJ2-7 | - | TRBV6-1 | TRBD2 | CASSAPLTSGSYEQYF | TGTGCCAGCAGTGCCCCGTTGACTAGCGGGTCCTACGAGCAGTACTTC
TRBJ2-7 | many | TRBV29-1 | TRBD1 | CSVGRGQNSYEQYF | TGCAGCGTTGGCAGGGGGCAGAATTCCTACGAGCAGTACTTC
TRBJ2-1 | - | TRBV12-3/TRBV12-4 | - | CASRLSSSYNEQFF | TGTGCCAGCAGGCTCTCGAGCTCCTACAATGAGCAGTTCTTC
TRBJ2-4 | many | TRBV5-1 | TRBD2 | CASSGLAGEAKNIQYF | TGCGCCAGCAGCGGTCTAGCGGGAGAAGCCAAAAACATTCAGTACTTC
TRBJ2-3 | many | TRBV12-3/TRBV12-4 | TRBD2 | CASSMTSGYGDTQYF | TGTGCCAGCAGTATGACTAGCGGTTATGGAGATACGCAGTATTTT
TRBJ2-5 | many | TRBV28 | TRBD2 | CASTRGGAGETQYF | TGTGCCAGCACCCGGGGGGGCGCGGGAGAGACCCAGTACTTC
TRBJ1-1 | many | TRBV3-1 | - | CASSQGTRNTEAFF | TGTGCCAGCAGCCAGGGCACCAGGAACACTGAAGCTTTCTTT
TRBJ1-1 | many | TRBV5-5 | - | CASSTLQGVGTEAFF | TGTGCCAGCAGCACCTTACAGGGAGTGGGCACTGAAGCTTTCTTT
TRBJ1-5 | few | TRBV6-5 | TRBD1 | CASRPQGAFYYQPQHF | TGTGCCAGCAGGCCACAGGGGGCGTTTTATTATCAGCCCCAGCATTTT
TRBJ2-7 | many | TRBV27 | - | CASMGSRPPYEQYF | TGTGCCAGCATGGGCAGCAGGCCACCCTACGAGCAGTACTTC
TRBJ2-3 | many | TRBV3-1 | TRBD1 | CASSPQAGGRNTQYF | TGTGCCAGCAGCCCGCAGGCAGGGGGAAGGAATACGCAGTATTTT
TRBJ1-6 | many | TRBV21-1 | - | CASSNGRVAPLHF | TGTGCCAGCAGCAACGGGAGGGTAGCACCCCTCCACTTT
TRBJ1-2 | many | TRBV24-1 | TRBD1 | CATSDTGTGNYGYTF | TGTGCCACCAGTGATACCGGGACAGGAAACTATGGCTACACCTTC
TRBJ2-4 | few | TRBV15 | - | CATSASTGATTRLF | TGTGCCACCAGCGCGTCAACCGGGGCGACAACCCGGCTCTTC
TRBJ1-5 | many | TRBV6-5 | - | CASPRGLISNQPQHF | TGTGCCAGTCCTAGAGGGCTGATTAGCAATCAGCCCCAGCATTTT
TRBJ2-5 | - | TRBV14 | - | CASSLRDFQETQYF | TGTGCCAGCAGCCTCCGGGACTTCCAAGAGACCCAGTACTTC
TRBJ1-5 | many | TRBV3-1 | TRBD1 | CASSIGQGVKPQHF | TGTGCCAGCAGCATAGGACAGGGAGTAAAGCCCCAGCATTTT
TRBJ1-4 | many | TRBV4-1 | TRBD1 | CASSQLPGTGVGKLFF | TGCGCCAGCAGCCAATTGCCCGGGACAGGGGTCGGAAAACTGTTTTTT
TRBJ1-5 | many | TRBV15 | - | CATSTGEVSNQPQHF | TGTGCCACCTCTACCGGGGAGGTTAGCAATCAGCCCCAGCATTTT
TRBJ1-1 | many | TRBV18 | - | CATLGVDTEAFF | TGTGCCACCTTAGGGGTCGACACTGAAGCTTTCTTT
TRBJ1-1 | many | TRBV20-1 | - | CSARSSRVQSQAFF | TGCAGTGCTAGGAGCTCAAGGGTCCAGAGTCAAGCTTTCTTT
TRBJ2-2 | - | TRBV29-1 | - | CSVGWGTGELFF | TGCAGCGTTGGGTGGGGTACCGGGGAGCTGTTTTTT
TRBJ2-2 | - | TRBV11-3 | - | CASSLEWGTGELFF | TGTGCCAGCAGCTTAGAATGGGGCACCGGGGAGCTGTTTTTT
TRBJ1-1 | many | TRBV20-1 | TRBD1 | CSASNSSLSGQDTEAFF | TGCAGTGCTAGTAACTCGTCCCTCTCGGGACAGGACACTGAAGCTTTCTTT
TRBJ2-2 | many | TRBV7-3 | - | CASSLSNTGELFF | TGTGCCAGCAGCTTATCGAACACCGGGGAGCTGTTTTTT
TRBJ2-7 | few | TRBV20-1 | TRBD2 | CSATTSGTYEQYF | TGCAGTGCTACAACTAGCGGGACCTACGAGCAGTACTTC